This T cell receptor beta chain was sequenced during a study of read filtering for tumor transcriptome and immune sequencing. The library was built from approximately 400 ng RNA with molecular barcoded adaptors for alpha/delta and beta/gamma chains. TCRdb independently ran MiXCR on the reads; one entry per CDR3 protein. The sample comprises about 40,000 distinct CDR3 sequences, approximately 14% of which are singletons, and about 30% rests with the top ten. This clonotype was observed many times. Its antigen remains unidentified. Sampling of bone marrow took place during active disease in every patient. Study results and caveats: Sorted CD138-negative bone marrow cells were not purified T cells.

The sample consisted of a population of CD138-negative cells sorted from bone marrow. This receptor was obtained from a donor at least 40 years old with multiple myeloma.

The CDR3 spells CATSRDRLAGGNEQFF. The CDR3 DNA is TGTGCCACCAGCAGAGATAGACTAGCGGGAGGCAATGAGCAGTTCTTC. The chain has TRBV15 and TRBJ2-1; 13 bases agree with TRBD2. The CDR3 runs to 16 residues. The germline gives CDR1 LNHNV, CDR2 YYDKDF (reference sequence). Germline trimming cut 0 bases from V and 6 bases from J; bases unmatched to any gene: 2.